One sample yielded the 5 T cell receptor beta chains listed below, sequenced in a study of blood T cell repertoires in COVID-19. Assay used: immunoSEQ multiplex PCR; TCRdb lists only in-frame clones, some missing. The profile covers 250,000 to 300,000 clones, with around 87% appearing a single time and around 3.6% taken by the ten largest. Sequencing was performed on peripheral blood. The receptor set was obtained from a man aged 18 to 29 with active or convalescent COVID-19.

The gene calls are TRBV7-2 and TRBJ2-7; possibly TRBD2 for D (5 bases). Trimming stripped 1 base from V and 6 bases from J, with 10 bases between. Germline assignment: CDR1 SGHTA and CDR2 FQGNSA. The CDR3 has 13 amino acids. Here the CDR3 reads CASSLGGLPEQYF. The DNA for the CDR3 is TGTGCCAGCAGCTTAGGAGGGCTCCCCGAGCAGTACTTC.

The V gene is TRBV2, the J gene TRBJ2-3, with 8 bases matching TRBD1. Germline V lookup: CDR1 SNHLY, CDR2 FYNNEI. The CDR3 sequence is 14 residues long. J lost 6 bases, V lost 3 bases, and 5 bases had no gene match. DNA for the CDR3: TGTGCCAGCAGTGACGGACAGGGTTCGGATACGCAGTATTTT. This sequence encodes CASSDGQGSDTQYF.

The chain combines TRBV27 with TRBJ2-3; TRBD1 aligns across 7 bases. The junction had 4 bases not matched to a gene; V was cut back by 9 bases and J by 1 base. The CDR3 totals 13 residues. The germline gives CDR1 MNHEY, CDR2 SMNVEV (reference sequence). The CDR3 is CASGDRGTDTQYF. The CDR3 region has the DNA TGTGCCAGTGGGGACAGAGGCACAGATACGCAGTATTTT.

The chain joins TRBV7-9 to TRBJ1-1; 7 bases agree with TRBD1. The germline gives CDR1 SEHNR, CDR2 FQNEAQ (reference sequence). The CDR3 loop spans 12 amino acids. Trimming took 5 bases from V and 7 from J; bases not matched to a gene: 4. CDR3 in DNA: TGTGCCAGCAGCCCCAGGGGGGATGAAGCTTTCTTT. Residues: CASSPRGDEAFF.

The CDR3, as DNA: TGTGCCAGCAGCCCGGGTTCCCCCCTTACCTACGAGCAGTACTTC. Protein product: CASSPGSPLTYEQYF. The chain recombines TRBV5-4 with TRBJ2-7; D not certain. The V end was cut by 4 bases, the J end by 2 bases, with 16 bases between. Germline V CDR1 and CDR2: SGHNT, YYREEE (reference sequence). The CDR3 contains 15 residues.